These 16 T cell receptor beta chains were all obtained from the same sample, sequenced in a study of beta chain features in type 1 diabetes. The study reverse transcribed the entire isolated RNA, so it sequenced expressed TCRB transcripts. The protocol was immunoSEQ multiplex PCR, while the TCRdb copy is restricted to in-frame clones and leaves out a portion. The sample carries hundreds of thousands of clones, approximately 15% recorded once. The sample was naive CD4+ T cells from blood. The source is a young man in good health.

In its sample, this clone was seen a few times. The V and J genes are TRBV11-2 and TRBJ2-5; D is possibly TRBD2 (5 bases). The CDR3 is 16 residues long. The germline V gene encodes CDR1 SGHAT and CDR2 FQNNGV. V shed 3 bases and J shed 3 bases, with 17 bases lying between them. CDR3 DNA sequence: TGTGCCAGCAGCTTCGGACTTGACGGCCACAAAGAGACCCAGTACTTC. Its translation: CASSFGLDGHKETQYF.

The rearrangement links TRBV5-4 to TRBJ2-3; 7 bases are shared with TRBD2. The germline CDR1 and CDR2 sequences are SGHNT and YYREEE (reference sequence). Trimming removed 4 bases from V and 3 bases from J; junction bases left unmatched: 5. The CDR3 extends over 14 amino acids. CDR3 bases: TGTGCCAGCAGCCCGGGACTACATACAGATACGCAGTATTTT. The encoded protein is CASSPGLHTDTQYF.

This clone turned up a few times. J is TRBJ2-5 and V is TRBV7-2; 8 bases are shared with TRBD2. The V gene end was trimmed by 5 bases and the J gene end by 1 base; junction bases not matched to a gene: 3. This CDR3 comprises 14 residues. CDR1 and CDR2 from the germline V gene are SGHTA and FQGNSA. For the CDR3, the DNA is TGTGCCAGCAGCACAAGCGGGAGCCAAGAGACCCAGTACTTC. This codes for CASSTSGSQETQYF.

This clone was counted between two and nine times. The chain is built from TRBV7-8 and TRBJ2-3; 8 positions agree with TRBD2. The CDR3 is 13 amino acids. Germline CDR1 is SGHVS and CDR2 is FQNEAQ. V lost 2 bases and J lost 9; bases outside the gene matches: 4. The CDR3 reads CASSLWGLDTQYF. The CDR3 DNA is TGTGCCAGCAGCTTATGGGGACTAGACACGCAGTATTTT.

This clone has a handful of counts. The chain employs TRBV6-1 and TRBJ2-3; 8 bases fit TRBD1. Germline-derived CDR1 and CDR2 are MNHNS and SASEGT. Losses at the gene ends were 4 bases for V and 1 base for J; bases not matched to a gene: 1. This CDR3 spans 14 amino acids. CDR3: CASSGTGRTDTQYF. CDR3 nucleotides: TGTGCCAGCAGTGGGACAGGGCGCACAGATACGCAGTATTTT.

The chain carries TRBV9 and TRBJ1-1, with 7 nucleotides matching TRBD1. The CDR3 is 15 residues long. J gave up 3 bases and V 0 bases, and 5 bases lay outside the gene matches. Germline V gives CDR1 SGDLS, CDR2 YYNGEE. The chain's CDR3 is CASSVDQGVDTEAFF. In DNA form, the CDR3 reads TGTGCCAGCAGCGTAGATCAGGGGGTAGACACTGAAGCTTTCTTT.

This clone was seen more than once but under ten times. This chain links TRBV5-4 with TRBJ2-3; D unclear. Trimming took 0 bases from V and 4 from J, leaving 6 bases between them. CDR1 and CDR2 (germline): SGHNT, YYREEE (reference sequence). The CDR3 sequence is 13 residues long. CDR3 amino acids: CASSLALADTQYF. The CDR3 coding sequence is TGTGCCAGCAGCTTGGCCTTAGCAGATACGCAGTATTTT.

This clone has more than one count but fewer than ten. CDR3 sequence: CASSPRRSEAFF. DNA for the CDR3: TGTGCCAGCAGCCCGAGAAGATCTGAAGCTTTCTTT. The chain carries TRBV14 and TRBJ1-1; D is unresolved. Germline-derived CDR1 and CDR2 are SGHDN and FVKESK. The CDR3 totals 12 residues. V was clipped by 4 bases and J by 6 bases, with 9 bases between them.

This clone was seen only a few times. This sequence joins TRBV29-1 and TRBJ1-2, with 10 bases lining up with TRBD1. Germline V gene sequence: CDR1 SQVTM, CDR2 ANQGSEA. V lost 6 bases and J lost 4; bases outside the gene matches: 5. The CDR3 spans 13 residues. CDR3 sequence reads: CSVRTGGSYGYTF. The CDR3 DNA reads TGCAGCGTACGGACAGGGGGAAGCTATGGCTACACCTTC. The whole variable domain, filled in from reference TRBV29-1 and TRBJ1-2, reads SAVISQKPSRDICQRGTSLTIQCQVDSQVTMMFWYRQQPGQSLTLIATANQGSEATYESGFVIDKFPISRPNLTFSTLTVSNMSPEDSSIYLCSVRTGGSYGYTFGSGTRLTVV.

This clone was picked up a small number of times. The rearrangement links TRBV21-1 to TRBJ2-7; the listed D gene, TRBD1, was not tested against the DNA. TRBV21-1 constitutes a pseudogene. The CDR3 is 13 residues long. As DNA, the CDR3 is TGTGCCAGCTCTCCAAGGGGCTCCTACGAGCAGTACGTC. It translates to CASSPRGSYEQYV.

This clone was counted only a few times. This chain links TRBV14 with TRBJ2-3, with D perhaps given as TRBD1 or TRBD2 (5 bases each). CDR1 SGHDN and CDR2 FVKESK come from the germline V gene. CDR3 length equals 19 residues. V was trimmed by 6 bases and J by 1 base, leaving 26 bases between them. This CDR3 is CASSPGRTFYRGGTDTQYF. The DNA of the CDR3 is TGTGCCAGCAGTCCGGGACGGACTTTCTACCGTGGGGGCACAGATACGCAGTATTTT.

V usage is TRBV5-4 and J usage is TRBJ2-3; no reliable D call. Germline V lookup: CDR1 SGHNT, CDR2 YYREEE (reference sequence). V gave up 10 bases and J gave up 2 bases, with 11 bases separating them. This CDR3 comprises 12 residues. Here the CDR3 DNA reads TGTGCCTCACAAACCGACACAGATACGCAGTATTTT. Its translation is CASQTDTDTQYF.

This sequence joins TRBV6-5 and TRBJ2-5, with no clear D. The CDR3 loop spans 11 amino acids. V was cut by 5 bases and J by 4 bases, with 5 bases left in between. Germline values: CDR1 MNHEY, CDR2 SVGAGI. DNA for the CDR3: TGTGCCAGCAGTCTCGGAGAGACCCAGTACTTC. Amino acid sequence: CASSLGETQYF.

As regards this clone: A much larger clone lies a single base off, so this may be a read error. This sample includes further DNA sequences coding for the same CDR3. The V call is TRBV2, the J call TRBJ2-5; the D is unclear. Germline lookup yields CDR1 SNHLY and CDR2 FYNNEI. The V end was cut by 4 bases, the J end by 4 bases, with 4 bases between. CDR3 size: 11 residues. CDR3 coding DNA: TGTGCCAGCAGTGGGGGAGAGACCCAGTACTTC. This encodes CASSGGETQYF.

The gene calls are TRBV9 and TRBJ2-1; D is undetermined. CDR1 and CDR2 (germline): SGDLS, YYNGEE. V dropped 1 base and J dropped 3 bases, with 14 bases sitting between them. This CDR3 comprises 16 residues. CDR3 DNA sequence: TGTGCCAGCAGCGTATTAGTAGGATCCCTCTACAATGAGCAGTTCTTC. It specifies CASSVLVGSLYNEQFF.

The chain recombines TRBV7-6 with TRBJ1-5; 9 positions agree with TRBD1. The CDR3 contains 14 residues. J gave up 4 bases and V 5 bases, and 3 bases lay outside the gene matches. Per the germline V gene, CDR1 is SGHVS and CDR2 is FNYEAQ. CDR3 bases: TGTGCCAGCAGCCCGGACAGGGGTAATCAGCCCCAGCATTTT. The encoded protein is CASSPDRGNQPQHF.